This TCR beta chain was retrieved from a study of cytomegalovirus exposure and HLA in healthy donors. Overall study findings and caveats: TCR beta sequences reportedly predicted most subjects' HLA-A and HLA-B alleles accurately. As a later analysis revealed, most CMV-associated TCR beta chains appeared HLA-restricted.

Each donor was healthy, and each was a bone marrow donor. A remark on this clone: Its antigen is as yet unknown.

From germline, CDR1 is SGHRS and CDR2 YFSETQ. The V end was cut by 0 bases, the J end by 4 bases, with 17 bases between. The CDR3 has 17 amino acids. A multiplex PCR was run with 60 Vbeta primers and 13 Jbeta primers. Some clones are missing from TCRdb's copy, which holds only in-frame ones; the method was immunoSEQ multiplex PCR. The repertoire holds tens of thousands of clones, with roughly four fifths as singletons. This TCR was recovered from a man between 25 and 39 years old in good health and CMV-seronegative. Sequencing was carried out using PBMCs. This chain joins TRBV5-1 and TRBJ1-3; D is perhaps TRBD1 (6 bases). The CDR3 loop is CASSLALRGSSGNTIYF. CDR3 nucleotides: TGCGCCAGCAGCTTGGCCCTCAGGGGATCTTCAGGAAACACCATATATTTT.